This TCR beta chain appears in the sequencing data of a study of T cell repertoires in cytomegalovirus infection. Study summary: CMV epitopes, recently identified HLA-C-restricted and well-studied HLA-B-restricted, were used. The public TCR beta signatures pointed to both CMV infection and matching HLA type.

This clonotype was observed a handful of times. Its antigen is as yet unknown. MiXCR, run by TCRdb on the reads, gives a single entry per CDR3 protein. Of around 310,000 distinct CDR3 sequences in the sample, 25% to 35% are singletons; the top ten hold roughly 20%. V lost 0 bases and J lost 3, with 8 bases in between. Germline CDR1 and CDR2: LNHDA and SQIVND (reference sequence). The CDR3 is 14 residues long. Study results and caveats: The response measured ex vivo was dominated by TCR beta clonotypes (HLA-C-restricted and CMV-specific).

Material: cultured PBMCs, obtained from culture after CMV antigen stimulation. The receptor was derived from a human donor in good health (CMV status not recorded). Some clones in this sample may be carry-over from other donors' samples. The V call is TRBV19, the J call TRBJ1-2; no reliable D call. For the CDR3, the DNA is TGTGCCAGTAGTATAGATCTTACAGACTATGGCTACACCTTC. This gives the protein CASSIDLTDYGYTF.